The rows below give T cell receptor beta chains drawn from one sample of a study of blood T cell repertoires in COVID-19. Using immunoSEQ multiplex PCR, the repertoire was profiled, and TCRdb retains in-frame clones only, with some absent. The table records about 43,000 clones, roughly 90% of them present only once. The material sequenced was peripheral blood. Every receptor here comes from an elderly woman with active COVID-19. The CDR3 runs from the conserved cysteine through the conserved F or W. The order of the fields is D gene, V gene, J gene, clone size, CDR3 DNA, CDR3 protein. D genes are given only for firm matches. Rows may omit the clone size; those that give it use once, few, many or a size class.

>TRBD2|TRBV11-2|TRBJ2-3|NA
TGTGCCAGCAGCTTCGGGACGGGGGGGAGCACAGATACGCAGTATTTT
CASSFGTGGSTDTQYF
>TRBD1|TRBV5-1|TRBJ2-7|NA
TGCGCCAGCAGCTTGGCAGGACAGGGTGGCTACGAGCAGTACTTC
CASSLAGQGGYEQYF
>NA|TRBV3-1/TRBV3-2|TRBJ2-4|NA
TGTGCCAGCAGCCAACGGACAGTTAAAAACATTCAGTACTTC
CASSQRTVKNIQYF
>TRBD2|TRBV15|TRBJ2-3|NA
TGTGCCACCAGCAGAGATCAGGGCGGGGGGGCTGTGAAAGATACGCAGTATTTT
CATSRDQGGGAVKDTQYF
>TRBD1|TRBV30|TRBJ2-3|NA
TGTGCCTGGGGGGGACAGGGCGGAAGCACAGATACGCAGTATTTT
CAWGGQGGSTDTQYF
>TRBD1|TRBV18|TRBJ2-2|NA
TGTGCCAGCTCACCGGCGGGACAGGGGAGTACCGGGGAGCTGTTTTTT
CASSPAGQGSTGELFF
>TRBD1|TRBV28|TRBJ2-7|NA
TGTGCCAGCAGGCCCGGACAGGCAGGGGACGAGCAGTACTTC
CASRPGQAGDEQYF
>TRBD1|TRBV10-3|TRBJ2-7|NA
TGTGCCATCAGTCGGGACAGTTCGGCCTACGAGCAGTACTTC
CAISRDSSAYEQYF
>NA|TRBV7-2|TRBJ2-5|NA
TGTGCCAGCAGCTTAGCGGGGGGGCAAGTTGGAGAGACCCAGTACTTC
CASSLAGGQVGETQYF
>NA|TRBV10-2|TRBJ1-2|NA
TGCGCCAGCAGTGAACGGACAGAGCGTGGCTACACCTTC
CASSERTERGYTF
>TRBD1|TRBV7-9|TRBJ1-6|NA
TGTGCCAGCAGCTTAAGACAGGGGGTCGGTTCACCCCTCCACTTT
CASSLRQGVGSPLHF
>NA|TRBV18|TRBJ1-2|NA
TGTGCCAGCTCACCAATCTCAGGTCGCGGCTACACCTTC
CASSPISGRGYTF
>NA|TRBV10-1|TRBJ2-2|NA
TGCGCCAGCAGCCGGACAGTGGGTTGGGGGGAGCTGTTTTTT
CASSRTVGWGELFF
>NA|TRBV6-2/TRBV6-3|TRBJ1-6|NA
TGTGCCAGCAGCCCCACGGAGGCTAGTTCACCCCTCCACTTT
CASSPTEASSPLHF
>TRBD1|TRBV6-5|TRBJ1-2|once
TGTGCCAGCGGGACAGGGGGTCGGTTATATGGCTACACCTTC
CASGTGGRLYGYTF
>NA|TRBV18|TRBJ1-6|NA
TGTGCCAGCTCACCATGGGACATAAGTGATAATTCACCCCTCCACTTT
CASSPWDISDNSPLHF
>NA|TRBV18|TRBJ1-3|few
TGTGCCAGCTCACCCCAGACAGGATCTGGAAACACCATATATTTT
CASSPQTGSGNTIYF
>TRBD1|TRBV3-1/TRBV3-2|TRBJ2-7|NA
TGTGCCAGCAGCCAAACGGACAGGGGGCCCTACGAGCAGTACTTC
CASSQTDRGPYEQYF
>TRBD1|TRBV7-2|TRBJ1-3|NA
TGTGCCAGCAGCTTAGGTTTTAGACAGGGGGCCTCTGGAAACACCATATATTTT
CASSLGFRQGASGNTIYF
>NA|TRBV28|TRBJ1-5|NA
TGTGCCAGCAGAGGGAGCGGCAATCAGCCCCAGCATTTT
CASRGSGNQPQHF
>NA|TRBV20-1|TRBJ1-1|NA
TGCAGTGCTAGTCCCCGAGTGGACACTGAAGCTTTCTTT
CSASPRVDTEAFF
>TRBD2|TRBV10-3|TRBJ2-7|once
TGTGCCATCAGGCAGCTAGCGGAATCGGGAGAGCAGTACTTC
CAIRQLAESGEQYF
>NA|TRBV28|TRBJ1-2|few
TGTGCCAGCAGCTGGGGCAGCAGGGATGGCTACACCTTC
CASSWGSRDGYTF
>NA|TRBV15|TRBJ1-5|NA
TGTGCCACCAGCAGACGTTGGGAGAATAGCAATCAGCCCCAGCATTTT
CATSRRWENSNQPQHF
>TRBD1|TRBV24-1|TRBJ1-2|NA
TGTGCCACCAGAGGACAGGGGGCAAGTGGCTACACCTTC
CATRGQGASGYTF
>TRBD1|TRBV5-6|TRBJ1-3|NA
TGTGCCAGCAGCTTGACGTCAGGGGGATCTGGAAACACCATATATTTT
CASSLTSGGSGNTIYF
>TRBD1|TRBV5-1|TRBJ1-2|NA
TGCGCCAGCAGCTTGGGACAGGGGTTTGGCTACACCTTC
CASSLGQGFGYTF
>TRBD2|TRBV11-2|TRBJ2-1|NA
TGTGCCAGCAGCTTAGGCGGGGGGGCCGTCAATGAGCAGTTCTTC
CASSLGGGAVNEQFF
>NA|TRBV4-3|TRBJ1-2|few
TGCGCCAGCAGCCCCTACCGCAGGGAAAATGGCTACACCTTC
CASSPYRRENGYTF
>NA|TRBV7-7|TRBJ1-3|few
TGTGCCAGCAGCTTATCCTCCGGAAACACCATATATTTT
CASSLSSGNTIYF
>TRBD2|TRBV10-1|TRBJ2-1|NA
TGCGCCAGCAGTGAGGCCGGGACTAGCGGACCCTACAATGAGCAGTTCTTC
CASSEAGTSGPYNEQFF
>TRBD1|TRBV28|TRBJ2-6|NA
TGTGCCAGCAGTTCCCCCGGACAGGCTGGGGCCAACGTCCTGACTTTC
CASSSPGQAGANVLTF
>TRBD1|TRBV30|TRBJ2-6|NA
TGTGCCTGGTCTAAATTGGGACAGGGGGCTGGGGCCAACGTCCTGACTTTC
CAWSKLGQGAGANVLTF
>TRBD1|TRBV3-1/TRBV3-2|TRBJ1-4|NA
TGTGCCAGCAGCCTGAGGACAGGGGTGGAAAAACTGTTTTTT
CASSLRTGVEKLFF
>NA|TRBV19|TRBJ1-5|NA
TGTGCCAGTAGTGACAGTCCTGAGCCCCAGCATTTT
CASSDSPEPQHF
>TRBD1|TRBV28|TRBJ1-2|NA
TGTGCCAGCAGTCTGACAGGGGTAAACTATGGCTACACCTTC
CASSLTGVNYGYTF
>NA|TRBV28|TRBJ1-1|NA
TGTGCCAGCAGTTTCCGGGGCAGGGGCACTGAAGCTTTCTTT
CASSFRGRGTEAFF
>TRBD2|TRBV3-1/TRBV3-2|TRBJ2-1|few
TGTGCCAGCAGCCAAGACACTAGCGGGGGTAGTGAGCAGTTCTTC
CASSQDTSGGSEQFF
>TRBD1|TRBV3-1/TRBV3-2|TRBJ2-7|once
TGTGCCAGCAGAGACAGGGTCTCCTACGAGCAGTACTTC
CASRDRVSYEQYF
>TRBD1|TRBV28|TRBJ2-2|NA
TGTGCCAGCAGTTTTAACCCCCGGACAGGGCTGAACACCGGGGAGCTGTTTTTT
CASSFNPRTGLNTGELFF
>NA|TRBV29-1|TRBJ2-6|NA
TGCAGCGTTGTGGGACCCGGGGGTTCTGGGGCCAACGTCCTGACTTTC
CSVVGPGGSGANVLTF
>NA|TRBV2|TRBJ1-1|once
TGTGCCAGCAGTGAAGTATCGGAGGTGGACACTGAAGCTTTCTTT
CASSEVSEVDTEAFF
>TRBD1|TRBV18|TRBJ2-1|NA
TGTGCCAGCTCACGTACAGGGGGCGCCTACAATGAGCAGTTCTTC
CASSRTGGAYNEQFF
>TRBD2|TRBV2|TRBJ2-2|NA
TGTGCCAGCAGCCGACTAGCGGTTACTAACACCGGGGAGCTGTTTTTT
CASSRLAVTNTGELFF
>NA|TRBV30|TRBJ1-1|few
TGTGCCTGGAGTAAGGAACAGCTGAACACTGAAGCTTTCTTT
CAWSKEQLNTEAFF
>NA|TRBV5-1|TRBJ2-7|once
TGCGCCAGCAAACCAGGTGTTACCTCCTACGAGCAGTACTTC
CASKPGVTSYEQYF
>NA|TRBV7-9|TRBJ1-2|NA
TGTGCCAGCAGCTTGGAGACGTTCTTCTATGGCGGCTACACCTTC
CASSLETFFYGGYTF
>NA|TRBV30|TRBJ1-2|NA
TGTGCCTGGGGTCTCTTCGGGTTTGGCTACACCTTC
CAWGLFGFGYTF
>TRBD1|TRBV4-2|TRBJ1-5|NA
TGTGCCAGCAGCCAAGGGACAGGGCTCCAGCCCCAGCATTTT
CASSQGTGLQPQHF
>TRBD1|TRBV19|TRBJ1-5|NA
TGTGCCAGCACGACAGGGGCGGGGGGCAATCAGCCCCAGCATTTT
CASTTGAGGNQPQHF
>NA|TRBV5-4|TRBJ1-5|NA
TGTGCCAGCAGTCCTTCTTTGAATCAGCCCCAGCATTTT
CASSPSLNQPQHF
>TRBD1|TRBV5-6|TRBJ1-3|NA
TGTGCCAGCAGCTGGACAGGTACAGGAAACACCATATATTTT
CASSWTGTGNTIYF
>NA|TRBV12-3/TRBV12-4|TRBJ1-1|once
TGTGCCAGCAGGACTGACTGGGACACTGAAGCTTTCTTT
CASRTDWDTEAFF
>NA|TRBV6-2/TRBV6-3|TRBJ2-5|NA
TGTGCCAGCAGTCGAGGGGGGGCCCAGTACTTC
CASSRGGAQYF
>TRBD1|TRBV6-5|TRBJ2-7|NA
TGTGCCAGCAGCCGGACAGGGCTGGACGAGCAGTACTTC
CASSRTGLDEQYF